This T cell receptor beta chain was obtained from a study of early T cells in non-severe SARS-CoV-2 infection. Study-wide results and limits: A preference for anti-spike CD8 responses marked VDJdb matching, which missed private and CD4 specificities.

This clonotype turned up a few times. The antigen is undetermined. Compared with germline, one end of the junction differs, possibly owing to a read error. The CDR3 extends over 15 amino acids. Germline loops: CDR1 SGDLS, CDR2 YYNGEE. TCRdb redid the calling of the 5' RACE reads with MiXCR, one entry per CDR3 protein. The table has about 110,000 distinct CDR3 sequences, approximately 12% seen once. Material: whole blood, obtained at baseline. The source of this sequence is an adult who was a healthcare worker with PCR-confirmed SARS-CoV-2 infection or an uninfected control (not recorded which). The chain carries TRBV9 and TRBJ2-3; possible D gene TRBD2, 6 bases. The CDR3 sequence is CASSDPSDSTDAQYF. The CDR3 nucleotides read TGTGCCAGCAGCGACCCTAGCGACAGCACAGATGCGCAGTATTTT.